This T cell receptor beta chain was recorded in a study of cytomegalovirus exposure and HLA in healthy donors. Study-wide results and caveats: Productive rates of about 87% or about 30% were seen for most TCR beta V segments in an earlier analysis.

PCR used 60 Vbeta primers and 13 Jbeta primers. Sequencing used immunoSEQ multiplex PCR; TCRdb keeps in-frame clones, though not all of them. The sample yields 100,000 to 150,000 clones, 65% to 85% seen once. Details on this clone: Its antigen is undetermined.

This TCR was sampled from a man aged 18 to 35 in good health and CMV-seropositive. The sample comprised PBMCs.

The CDR3 sequence: CAISAGTSGYTDTQYF. CDR3 sequence (DNA): TGTGCCATCAGTGCGGGGACTAGCGGGTACACAGATACGCAGTATTTT. The rearrangement joins TRBV10-3 to TRBJ2-3; the match to TRBD2 covers 12 bases. Germline CDR1 ENHRY, CDR2 SYGVKD. The CDR3 is 16 residues long. The ends lost 4 bases at V and 2 bases at J; junction bases unmatched: 4.